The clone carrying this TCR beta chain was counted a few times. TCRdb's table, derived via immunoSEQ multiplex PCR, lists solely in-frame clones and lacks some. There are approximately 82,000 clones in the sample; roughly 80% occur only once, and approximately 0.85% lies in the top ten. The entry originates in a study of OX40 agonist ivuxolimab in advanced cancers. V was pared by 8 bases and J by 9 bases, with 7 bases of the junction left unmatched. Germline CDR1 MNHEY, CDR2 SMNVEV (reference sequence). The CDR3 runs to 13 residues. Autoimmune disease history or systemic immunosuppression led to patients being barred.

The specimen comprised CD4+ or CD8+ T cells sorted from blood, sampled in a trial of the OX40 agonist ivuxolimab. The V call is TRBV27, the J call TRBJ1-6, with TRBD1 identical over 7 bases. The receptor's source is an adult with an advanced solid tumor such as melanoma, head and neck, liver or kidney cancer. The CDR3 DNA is TGTGCCAGCGCGAGACAGGGTCCTTCACCCCTCCACTTT. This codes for CASARQGPSPLHF.